This T cell receptor beta chain was sequenced in a study of shared clonotypes between healthy human individuals. Study-wide background: Three plates each covered CD4 naive and memory; CD8 naive two, CD8 memory one.

Concerning this clone: Its cognate antigen is unknown.

Study-wide results and caveats: Blood was the only sampled material, and tissue repertoires likely differ. Rarefaction revealed incomplete sorted-subset sequencing despite large depth.

The CDR3 length is 13 residues. V lost 0 bases and J 6 bases, leaving 7 bases between the germline ends. Germline CDR1 SGDLS, CDR2 YYNGEE. Healthy HIV-negative adults without recent acute infections or vaccinations served as donors. Sequencing was performed with immunoSEQ multiplex PCR; in TCRdb, only in-frame clones are kept and a portion is missing. The sample includes 2 million to 2.5 million clones, 85% to 95% of them seen just once. The sample comprised naive CD4+ T cells from PBMCs. The subset: CD45RA+ positively selected. This sequence joins TRBV9 and TRBJ2-1, with D uncertain. This TCR was sampled from a man between 18 and 29 years old in good health. Some clones in this sample may be carry-over from other donors' samples. The CDR3 here is CASSVAQFNEQFF. In DNA, the CDR3 is TGTGCCAGCAGCGTAGCACAGTTCAATGAGCAGTTCTTC.